The next 2 T cell receptor beta chains were all read from a single sample in a study of T cell changes during pregnancy in multiple sclerosis. TCRdb keeps only in-frame clones here, not all; method: immunoSEQ multiplex PCR. The sample has around 50,000 clones, about nine tenths seen once. Sequencing used peripheral blood, obtained after pregnancy. These receptors all come from a female donor in good health, enrolled as a control in a pregnancy study.

The chain carries TRBV6-1 and TRBJ1-2, with 9 bases fitting TRBD1. The trim removed 0 bases at V and 7 bases at J, leaving 6 bases unmatched. Germline lookup yields CDR1 MNHNS and CDR2 SASEGT. There are 15 residues in the CDR3. The DNA of the CDR3 is TGTGCCAGCAGTGAAGCGGGGGACAGGGTTAGTGGCTACACCTTC. Its protein product is CASSEAGDRVSGYTF.

The chain recombines TRBV7-9 with TRBJ1-1, with no clear D. Trimming pared 6 bases from V and 0 bases from J, leaving 14 bases between. The CDR3 length is 15 residues. Germline CDR1 and CDR2: SEHNR and FQNEAQ (reference sequence). DNA for the CDR3: TGTGCCAGCAGTTCTCCGGGGTTCTTGAACACTGAAGCTTTCTTT. This gives the protein CASSSPGFLNTEAFF. The full variable domain, its missing parts supplied by reference TRBV7-9 and TRBJ1-1, is DTGVSQNPRHKITKRGQNVTFRCDPISEHNRLYWYRQTLGQGPEFLTYFQNEAQLEKSRLLSDRFSAERPKGSFSTLEIQRTEQGDSAMYLCASSSPGFLNTEAFFGQGTRLTVV.